Following are 26 T cell receptor beta chains from one sample sequenced in a study of T cells expressing NK-cell markers. TCRdb re-called the 5' RACE reads; every CDR3 protein appears as one record, without DNA. Recorded for this sample: about 540,000 distinct CDR3 sequences. Sequenced sample: blood T cells: a sorted CD56 or NKG2C T cell subset, CD4+ or CD8+ T cells, or bulk PBMC T cells (not recorded which). Receptor source: a man between 18 and 35 years old in good health.

The chain recombines TRBV12-3 or TRBV12-4 with TRBJ1-4; TCRdb gives TRBD1 as the D gene, but with no DNA this cannot be confirmed. The CDR3 runs to 14 residues. CDR3 in amino acids: CASSLATGMEKLFF.

The chain joins TRBV5-1 to TRBJ2-7; TCRdb reports TRBD2, a call that lacks DNA to check it against. Per the germline V gene, CDR1 is SGHRS and CDR2 is YFSETQ. The length of the CDR3 is 15 residues. This chain's CDR3 is CASSLVASGGYEQYF.

The chain is built from TRBV4-2 and TRBJ2-2; with no DNA, the TCRdb D assignment of TRBD2 cannot be verified. CDR3 length equals 16 residues. Germline V gene lookup returns CDR1 LGHNA and CDR2 YNFKEQ. The CDR3 loop is CASSQELAGVGGELFF.

The gene calls are TRBV6-1 and TRBJ2-1; TCRdb selects TRBD1, and the lack of DNA leaves this call unchecked. The CDR3 is 15 amino acids. Germline V gene data show CDR1 as MNHNS and CDR2 as SASEGT. CDR3 sequence reads: CASSTGSSSYNEQFF.

This chain joins TRBV6-1 and TRBJ2-6; TCRdb names TRBD1, which stays unverified in the absence of DNA. This CDR3 is built from 18 residues. The V gene's germline CDR1 is MNHNS and CDR2 SASEGT. Here the CDR3 reads CASSLPRDPLSGANVLTF.

The rearrangement links TRBV12-3 or TRBV12-4 to TRBJ2-3; absent DNA, TCRdb's TRBD2 call cannot be checked. The CDR3 loop spans 15 amino acids. CDR3 sequence: CASSLRRLAGYTQYF.

The V gene is TRBV12-3 or TRBV12-4, the J gene TRBJ1-2; TCRdb picks TRBD1, but there is no DNA to check that call. The CDR3 is 14 residues long. CDR3 in amino acids: CASSFFGGIYGYTF.

The chain links TRBV7-8 to TRBJ2-7; TCRdb indicates TRBD2, and absent DNA this call remains unverified. The CDR3 loop spans 19 amino acids. Germline CDR1 reads SGHVS; CDR2 reads FQNEAQ. This chain's CDR3 is CASSLVTRRAGPPSYEQYF. The whole variable domain, filled in from reference TRBV7-8 and TRBJ2-7, reads GAGVSQSPRYKVAKRGQDVALRCDPISGHVSLFWYQQALGQGPEFLTYFQNEAQLDKSGLPSDRFFAERPEGSVSTLKIQRTQQEDSAVYLCASSLVTRRAGPPSYEQYFGPGTRLTVT.

This chain joins TRBV12-3 or TRBV12-4 and TRBJ2-2; TCRdb returns TRBD1, unconfirmable since there is no DNA. The CDR3 covers 16 residues. The CDR3 here is CASRRSGTGASGELFF.

This chain uses TRBV10-3 with TRBJ1-2; TCRdb proposes TRBD1, but this gene call is untestable without DNA. Looked up from germline, CDR1 is ENHRY and CDR2 is SYGVKD. The CDR3 spans 16 residues. The CDR3 here is CAISELLWTENYGYTF.

J is TRBJ2-4 and V is TRBV29-1; there is no DNA to check the TCRdb D call of TRBD1. The CDR3 contains 11 residues. Germline CDR1 and CDR2: SQVTM and ANQGSEA. The CDR3 loop is CSVGGANIQYF. Full variable domain (outside the CDR3, taken from reference TRBV29-1 and TRBJ2-4): SAVISQKPSRDICQRGTSLTIQCQVDSQVTMMFWYRQQPGQSLTLIATANQGSEATYESGFVIDKFPISRPNLTFSTLTVSNMSPEDSSIYLCSVGGANIQYFGAGTRLSVL.

This chain joins TRBV29-1 and TRBJ2-1; the TCRdb D gene call, TRBD1, has no DNA to confirm it. The CDR3 is made up of 12 amino acids. Germline V gene lookup returns CDR1 SQVTM and CDR2 ANQGSEA. The CDR3: CSVGTDYNEQFF.

V usage is TRBV5-1 and J usage is TRBJ2-1; TCRdb's assignment of TRBD1 cannot be checked, as there is no DNA. CDR1 and CDR2 (germline): SGHRS, YFSETQ. The CDR3 length is 15 residues. The CDR3 here is CASSTTPYGGDEQFF.

V and J are TRBV27 and TRBJ1-1; TCRdb outputs TRBD1, but without DNA this stays unchecked. The germline V gene encodes CDR1 MNHEY and CDR2 SMNVEV (reference sequence). This CDR3 has 14 residues. Here the CDR3 reads CASSHTGRNTEAFF.

The genes are TRBV24-1 and TRBJ2-2; the TCRdb D gene call, TRBD1, has no DNA to confirm it. CDR1 is KGHDR and CDR2 is SFDVKD in the germline V gene. CDR3 length: 16 residues. CDR3: CATSEAGTGGTGELFF.

J is TRBJ2-7 and V is TRBV28; absent DNA, TCRdb's TRBD1 call cannot be checked. Per the germline V gene, CDR1 is MDHEN and CDR2 is SYDVKM. This CDR3 has 15 amino acids. The CDR3 loop is CASIPRGAPSYEQYF.

The chain uses TRBV12-3 or TRBV12-4 and TRBJ2-5; TCRdb indicates TRBD2, and absent DNA this call remains unverified. The CDR3 is 15 amino acids. The chain's CDR3 is CASSRTSGSQETQYF.

The genes are TRBV7-2 and TRBJ1-2; without DNA, the TCRdb call of TRBD1 cannot be checked. Germline V CDR1 and CDR2: SGHTA, FQGNSA. This CDR3 is 14 amino acids long. CDR3: CASSLAVQGYGYTF.

The chain joins TRBV7-9 to TRBJ2-7; TCRdb returns TRBD2, unconfirmable since there is no DNA. CDR3 size: 14 residues. Germline V gives CDR1 SEHNR, CDR2 FQNEAQ (reference sequence). CDR3 amino acids: CASSKRDPASEQYF.

The rearrangement joins TRBV3-1 to TRBJ2-7; the D call from TCRdb, TRBD2, cannot be confirmed without DNA. CDR1 is LGHDT, CDR2 YNNKEL, per germline (reference sequence). CDR3 length: 16 amino acids. The CDR3 sequence: CASSQKGWLGAREQYF.

The J gene is TRBJ2-3, the V gene TRBV29-1. This CDR3 is built from 15 residues. The germline V gene encodes CDR1 SQVTM and CDR2 ANQGSEA. CDR3 protein: CSVAMWQQSTDTQYF.

The gene calls are TRBV20-1 and TRBJ2-3; TCRdb picks TRBD2, but there is no DNA to check that call. Germline V gene data show CDR1 as DFQATT and CDR2 as SNEGSKA (reference sequence). The CDR3 loop spans 14 amino acids. The CDR3 reads CSGMGGSGTDTQYF.

This sequence joins TRBV11-2 and TRBJ2-3; TCRdb's D gene call, TRBD2, goes unchecked for lack of DNA. CDR1 is SGHAT, CDR2 FQNNGV, per germline. This CDR3 contains 16 residues. This CDR3 reads CASSLASAGSTDTQYF.

This chain links TRBV6-2 or TRBV6-3 with TRBJ1-1. The CDR3 has 17 residues. CDR1 MNHEY and CDR2 SVGEGT come from the germline V gene. This chain's CDR3 is CASRRNRGGGSGTEAFF.

The CDR3 here is CASGIGRGNQPQHF. This rearrangement joins TRBV27 to TRBJ1-5; the D call from TCRdb, TRBD1, cannot be confirmed without DNA. Germline V gives CDR1 MNHEY, CDR2 SMNVEV (reference sequence). The CDR3 is 14 residues long.

This sequence joins TRBV24-1 and TRBJ2-2; TCRdb selects TRBD2, and the lack of DNA leaves this call unchecked. Germline-derived CDR1 and CDR2 are KGHDR and SFDVKD. The CDR3 consists of 18 residues. The CDR3 loop is CATSDIHKAGENTGELFF.